These 14 T cell receptor beta chains were sequenced from one sample in a study of blood T cell repertoires in COVID-19. Some clones are missing from TCRdb's copy, which holds only in-frame ones; the method was immunoSEQ multiplex PCR. The sample lists nearly 110,000 clones; 71% were seen once. Sequencing was done on a sample of peripheral blood. Receptors originate from a human donor with acute or convalescent COVID-19. The donor label of this sample is uncertain.

The chain combines TRBV28 with TRBJ1-6; no definite D call. In germline, CDR1 is MDHEN, CDR2 SYDVKM. The V end lost 2 bases, the J end lost 9 bases, and 11 bases lay between the germline ends. The length of the CDR3 is 14 residues. As DNA, the CDR3 is TGTGCCAGCAGTTTACTTCGATCGAGTTCACCCCTCCACTTT. Its protein is CASSLLRSSSPLHF.

The CDR3 reads CASSSNTRNQPQHF. In nucleotides, the CDR3 is TGTGCCAGCAGCTCCAACACCCGCAATCAGCCCCAGCATTTT. The rearrangement links TRBV7-8 to TRBJ1-5; no clear D. The CDR3 runs 14 residues. V was shortened by 4 bases and J by 2 bases, with 9 bases between the two germline ends. Germline V CDR1 and CDR2: SGHVS, FQNEAQ. The complete variable domain, with remaining parts taken from reference TRBV7-8 and TRBJ1-5, reads GAGVSQSPRYKVAKRGQDVALRCDPISGHVSLFWYQQALGQGPEFLTYFQNEAQLDKSGLPSDRFFAERPEGSVSTLKIQRTQQEDSAVYLCASSSNTRNQPQHFGDGTRLSIL.

The chain couples TRBV6-2 or TRBV6-3 to TRBJ1-5; TRBD1 matches at 9 bases. CDR3 length equals 17 residues. CDR1 MNHEY and CDR2 SVGEGT come from the germline V gene. Losses at the gene ends were 2 bases for V and 4 bases for J; bases not matched to a gene: 9. CDR3 nucleotide sequence: TGTGCCAGCAGTTACCAACAGGGGGCCCGCCGTAATCAGCCCCAGCATTTT. Translating it yields CASSYQQGARRNQPQHF.

The CDR3 DNA sequence: TGCGCCAGCAGCCAAGAGAGGTTCTGGGGCTACACCTTC. Translated, it gives CASSQERFWGYTF. The chain couples TRBV4-1 to TRBJ1-2; D uncertain. V lost 0 bases and J 8 bases, leaving 10 bases between the germline ends. CDR1 MGHRA and CDR2 YSYEKL come from the germline V gene. The CDR3 is 13 amino acids.

This clone was observed once. This chain links TRBV18 with TRBJ2-7; 7 nucleotides align to TRBD1. The germline gives CDR1 KGHSH, CDR2 LQKENI. The CDR3 spans 17 residues. Trimming cost V 6 bases and J 2 bases; bases outside gene matches: 16. The CDR3 DNA reads TGTGCCAGCTCGCTCCTCGAGAGAACCGGGACAGCCTACGAGCAGTACTTC. It codes for CASSLLERTGTAYEQYF.

This clone showed up just a few times. The V and J genes are TRBV28 and TRBJ2-5; 8 bases are a match to TRBD1. Germline V gene lookup returns CDR1 MDHEN and CDR2 SYDVKM. The CDR3 spans 16 residues. Trimming removed 6 bases from V and 0 bases from J; junction bases left unmatched: 9. The chain's CDR3 is CASSSLGQAYQETQYF. CDR3 sequence (DNA): TGTGCCAGCAGCAGTCTGGGACAGGCCTACCAAGAGACCCAGTACTTC.

As regards this clone: The same CDR3 also results from other DNA sequences found in this sample. The rearrangement uses TRBV18 and TRBJ2-6; the D is unclear. This CDR3 has 14 residues. Germline CDR1 and CDR2: KGHSH and LQKENI. V lost 3 bases, J lost 0 bases, and 3 bases lay in between. This CDR3 reads CASSPSSGANVLTF. In DNA, the CDR3 is TGTGCCAGCTCACCGAGCTCTGGGGCCAACGTCCTGACTTTC.

This chain links TRBV19 with TRBJ1-1; 11 bases line up with TRBD1. Germline CDR1 reads LNHDA; CDR2 reads SQIVND (reference sequence). The CDR3 sequence is 13 residues long. Germline trimming cut 6 bases from V and 8 bases from J; bases unmatched to any gene: 5. The CDR3 DNA follows: TGTGCCAGTAGAGGACAGGGGGCAAGGGAAGCTTTCTTT. It codes for CASRGQGAREAFF.

The rearrangement uses TRBV7-6 and TRBJ1-6; D may be TRBD1 (5 bases). Trimming took off 4 bases at V and 0 bases at J, with 13 bases between the two ends. The CDR3 runs 17 residues. Germline V gene data show CDR1 as SGHVS and CDR2 as FNYEAQ. In DNA, the CDR3 is TGTGCCAGCAGCTCCTCCCGGGGGAACTCCTATAATTCACCCCTCCACTTT. It yields the protein CASSSSRGNSYNSPLHF.

This clone was recorded once. J is TRBJ1-2 and V is TRBV5-1; D is possibly TRBD1 (6 bases). V gave up 4 bases and J gave up 3 bases, with 13 bases separating them. This CDR3 comprises 14 residues. Looked up from germline, CDR1 is SGHRS and CDR2 is YFSETQ. The CDR3, as DNA: TGCGCCAGCAGCGGAGAGACAGGAGACTATGGCTACACCTTC. Translating gives CASSGETGDYGYTF.

The chain joins TRBV5-1 to TRBJ2-1; 12 positions agree with TRBD2. Germline CDR1 SGHRS, CDR2 YFSETQ. The CDR3 covers 17 residues. V shed 5 bases and J 5 bases; nucleotides not matched to a gene: 11. The CDR3 bases are TGCGCCAGCAGTATGGCCTTTACTAGCGGGGGGAACAATGAGCAGTTCTTC. Translating it yields CASSMAFTSGGNNEQFF.

This clone was recorded once. The chain links TRBV4-2 to TRBJ1-1, with TRBD1 identical over 9 bases. Germline CDR1 is LGHNA and CDR2 is YNFKEQ. V was pared by 0 bases and J by 5 bases, with 10 bases of the junction left unmatched. The CDR3 length is 17 residues. The CDR3: CASSQERAGQGWTEAFF. The DNA of the CDR3 is TGTGCCAGCAGCCAAGAGCGTGCGGGACAGGGATGGACTGAAGCTTTCTTT.

This clone came up many times. The V gene is TRBV7-6, the J gene TRBJ1-1; D is perhaps TRBD1 (5 bases). V lost 1 base and J 1 base, leaving 13 bases between the germline ends. Germline-derived CDR1 and CDR2 are SGHVS and FNYEAQ. The CDR3 is 16 amino acids. The CDR3: CASSLVQGGPNTEAFF. Written as DNA, the CDR3 is TGTGCCAGCAGCTTAGTCCAGGGAGGGCCGAACACTGAAGCTTTCTTT.

V gene TRBV29-1 combines with J gene TRBJ2-2; TRBD1 aligns across 8 bases. The CDR3 is made up of 14 amino acids. In germline, CDR1 is SQVTM, CDR2 ANQGSEA. Germline trimming cut 5 bases from V and 2 bases from J; bases unmatched to any gene: 4. The CDR3 nucleotides read TGCAGCGTTACCGGGACAGGCAACACCGGGGAGCTGTTTTTT. This codes for CSVTGTGNTGELFF.